This TCR beta chain was recorded in a study of blood T cells in healthy people across ages. V shed 5 bases and J shed 11 bases, with 24 bases lying between them. CDR1 is SGHTA, CDR2 FQGNSA, per germline. The CDR3 length is 15 residues. Next came a second PCR, run for about 6 to 12 cycles, which used a sample-barcoded 5' primer along with a J-beta primer mix. TCRdb analysed the 5' RACE reads with MiXCR anew, one entry per CDR3 protein. In the table there are 650,000 to 1,000,000 distinct CDR3 sequences, approximately 35% of which are singletons. The source of this sequence is a man younger than 35 in good health. Sequenced material: blood. The chain combines TRBV7-2 with TRBJ2-5; weak D call: TRBD2 (7 bases). The CDR3 DNA sequence: TGTGCCAGCAGCCTGCGGGGGCTCACCTACAATGAGCAGTACTTC. Amino acid sequence: CASSLRGLTYNEQYF.